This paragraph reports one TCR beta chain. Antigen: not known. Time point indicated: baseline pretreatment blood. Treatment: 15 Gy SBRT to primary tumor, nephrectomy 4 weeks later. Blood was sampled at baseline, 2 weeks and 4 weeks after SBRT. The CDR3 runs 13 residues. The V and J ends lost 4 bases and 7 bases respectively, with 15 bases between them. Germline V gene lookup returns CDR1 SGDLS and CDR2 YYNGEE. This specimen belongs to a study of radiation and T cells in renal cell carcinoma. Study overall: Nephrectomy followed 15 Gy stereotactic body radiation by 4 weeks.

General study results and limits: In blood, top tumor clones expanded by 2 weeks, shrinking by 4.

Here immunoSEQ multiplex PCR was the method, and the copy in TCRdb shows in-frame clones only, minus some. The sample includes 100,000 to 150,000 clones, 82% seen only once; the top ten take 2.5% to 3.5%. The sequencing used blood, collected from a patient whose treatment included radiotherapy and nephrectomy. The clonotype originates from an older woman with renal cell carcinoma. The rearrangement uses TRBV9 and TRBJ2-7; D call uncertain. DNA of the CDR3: TGTGCCAGCAGCTCCGACCGTTTTCGAGAGCAGTACTTC. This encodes CASSSDRFREQYF.